This T cell receptor (beta chain) was documented in a study of T cells in lung cancer brain metastases. Across the study: Tobacco use history was present in about 85% of the 20 patients, median approximately 38 pack-years. No interval therapy was given to about 90% of the roughly 20 patients. Study outcomes and limitations: Compared with paired primaries, brain metastases showed fewer unique productive clones (roughly 1,600 versus 4,900).

Assay used: immunoSEQ multiplex PCR; TCRdb lists only in-frame clones, some missing. The repertoire holds some 3,200 clones, with roughly 89% as singletons. This CDR3 is 16 amino acids long. The germline CDR1 and CDR2 sequences are SGHRS and YFSETQ. J was trimmed by 8 bases and V by 5 bases; bases with no gene match: 16. Comments on this clone: The antigen is not known.

Patients had either synchronous oligometastatic disease or delayed solitary brain metastasis recurrence. What was sequenced was tumor tissue from the primary lung tumor. The clonotype was recovered from a man between 60 and 70 years old with non-small cell lung cancer. The chain has TRBV5-1 and TRBJ2-1, with TRBD2 matching 7 bases. DNA for the CDR3: TGCGCCAGCAGACCGACCGGGACTATATCAACCGATGAGCAGTTCTTC. Its translation is CASRPTGTISTDEQFF. The full variable domain, its missing parts supplied by reference TRBV5-1 and TRBJ2-1, is KAGVTQTPRYLIKTRGQQVTLSCSPISGHRSVSWYQQTPGQGLQFLFEYFSETQRNKGNFPGRFSGRQFSNSRSEMNVSTLELGDSALYLCASRPTGTISTDEQFFGPGTRLTVL.